These T cell receptor beta chains were read from a single sample in a study of T cell responses to AZD1222 COVID-19 vaccine. Repertoires were generated with immunoSEQ multiplex PCR, while TCRdb's copy carries only in-frame clones and drops some. The table has 100,000 to 120,000 clones, 88% seen once. The source material was peripheral blood, sampled on day 0 of AZD1222 vaccination. The receptors stem from an adult in good health. CDR3s leave out the opening cysteine and the closing phenylalanine or tryptophan. Fields, in order: CDR3 length, V gene, J gene, CDR3 protein.

>14|TRBV7-6|TRBJ2-2
ASSRPGQGRTGELF
>10|TRBV28|TRBJ1-5
ASRRDVQPQH
>15|TRBV5-1|TRBJ1-4
ASSTGDRVSTNEKLF
>11|TRBV2|TRBJ2-7
ASTAGSRYEQY
>12|TRBV7-2|TRBJ2-5
ASYEGGRAETQY
>10|TRBV11-2|TRBJ1-1
ASSLPGAEAF
>10|TRBV6-2/TRBV6-3|TRBJ1-5
ASSPRDQPQH
>11|TRBV18|TRBJ2-1
ASSPLADDEQF
>13|TRBV28|TRBJ1-2
ASQPGTGPIYGYT
>12|TRBV30|TRBJ1-2
AWSARDRDYGYT
>14|TRBV3-1/TRBV3-2|TRBJ2-1
ASSQIRTSGNNEQF
>14|TRBV9|TRBJ2-7
ASSVATGHPDYEQY
>12|TRBV6-1|TRBJ2-7
ASSDTTPGYEQY
>14|TRBV19|TRBJ2-1
ASTLTRTASYNEQF
>12|TRBV3-1/TRBV3-2|TRBJ2-2
ASSQDFTPGELF
>12|TRBV7-2|TRBJ1-2
ASSAWTGNYGYT